A single sample is the source of the 14 T cell receptor beta chains below, sequenced in a study of blood T cell repertoires in COVID-19. Here immunoSEQ multiplex PCR was the method, and the copy in TCRdb shows in-frame clones only, minus some. The sample lists about 34,000 clones; over 70% were seen once. Material: peripheral blood. Receptors originate from a man in his sixties or seventies with COVID-19, enrolled during active disease.

This sequence joins TRBV7-9 and TRBJ1-4; 9 bases fit TRBD1. Germline CDR1 reads SEHNR; CDR2 reads FQNEAQ (reference sequence). CDR3 length equals 19 residues. J was trimmed by 4 bases and V by 4 bases; bases with no gene match: 16. The CDR3 sequence: CASSYLQGASGGLNEKLFF. The CDR3 coding sequence is TGTGCCAGCAGCTACCTACAGGGGGCCTCCGGGGGCCTTAATGAAAAACTGTTTTTT.

The chain joins TRBV7-2 to TRBJ2-3, with 8 bases fitting TRBD2. With V trimmed by 1 base and J by 0 bases, 6 bases remained unmatched. The germline gives CDR1 SGHTA, CDR2 FQGNSA. The CDR3 has 17 amino acids. For the CDR3, the DNA is TGTGCCAGCAGCTTAGGTCCTAGCGGGTTTAGCACAGATACGCAGTATTTT. Translation gives CASSLGPSGFSTDTQYF.

The chain recombines TRBV28 with TRBJ1-1, with 9 bases aligning to TRBD1. There are 15 residues in the CDR3. Per germline, CDR1 MDHEN and CDR2 SYDVKM. V gave up 5 bases and J gave up 4 bases; unmatched junction bases: 8. In DNA, the CDR3 is TGTGCCAGCAGTACACAGGGGGCCAGTGGCACTGAAGCTTTCTTT. This encodes CASSTQGASGTEAFF.

The genes are TRBV28 and TRBJ1-2; TRBD1 might be the D (5 bases). Looked up from germline, CDR1 is MDHEN and CDR2 is SYDVKM. The V end lost 1 base, the J end lost 8 bases, and 11 bases lay between the germline ends. This CDR3 comprises 13 residues. The CDR3 spells CASSLSPGLGYTF. The CDR3 coding sequence is TGTGCCAGCAGTTTATCGCCAGGGTTGGGCTACACCTTC.

The V gene is TRBV19, the J gene TRBJ2-2; maybe TRBD2 (6 bases). This CDR3 region has 16 residues. Per the germline V gene, CDR1 is LNHDA and CDR2 is SQIVND (reference sequence). Trimming stripped 8 bases from V and 0 bases from J, with 16 bases between. CDR3 nucleotides: TGTGCCAGTCAGGCCGCTCGACTAGCGAACACCGGGGAGCTGTTTTTT. As protein: CASQAARLANTGELFF.

The V call is TRBV10-3, the J call TRBJ2-1, with 10 bases that match TRBD2. Germline CDR1 reads ENHRY; CDR2 reads SYGVKD. The ends lost 0 bases at V and 3 bases at J; junction bases unmatched: 2. The CDR3 runs 16 residues. The CDR3 sequence: CAISESKREGYNEQFF. The DNA of the CDR3 is TGTGCCATCAGTGAGTCGAAGCGGGAGGGCTACAATGAGCAGTTCTTC.

Of note for this clone: Germline is not matched at one junction end, which may reflect a read error. The V and J genes are TRBV6-5 and TRBJ2-5; 7 nucleotides align to TRBD2. This CDR3 has 13 amino acids. Germline V gives CDR1 MNHEY, CDR2 SVGAGI. DNA for the CDR3: TGTGCCAGCGGTTATGGGAGGGCAGAGACCCAGTACTTC. Amino acids: CASGYGRAETQYF.

V usage is TRBV7-3 and J usage is TRBJ1-2; 8 nucleotides align to TRBD1. The CDR3 has 13 amino acids. J gave up 8 bases and V 4 bases, and 6 bases lay outside the gene matches. Germline assignment: CDR1 SGHTA and CDR2 FQGTGA. CDR3 nucleotide sequence: TGTGCCAGCAGCTCAGGACAGGGCGTCGGCTACACCTTC. Translated, it gives CASSSGQGVGYTF.

V and J are TRBV19 and TRBJ2-2, with D possibly matching TRBD1 (5 bases). The germline gives CDR1 LNHDA, CDR2 SQIVND (reference sequence). This CDR3 comprises 14 residues. V lost 9 bases and J 1 base, leaving 12 bases between the germline ends. CDR3 nucleotides: TGTGCCAGCAGAGGACACCTGAACACCGGGGAGCTGTTTTTT. It is translated as CASRGHLNTGELFF.

V is TRBV28 and J is TRBJ1-3, with TRBD1 as a possible D gene (6 bases). CDR1 is MDHEN and CDR2 is SYDVKM in the germline V gene. The CDR3 totals 17 residues. The V end was cut by 4 bases, the J end by 7 bases, with 23 bases between. CDR3 coding DNA: TGTGCCAGCAGTTCCCCACCCGGGACATCAGGCGGGAACACCATATATTTT. Its translation: CASSSPPGTSGGNTIYF.

The V and J genes are TRBV19 and TRBJ1-1, with D unresolved. In germline, CDR1 is LNHDA, CDR2 SQIVND (reference sequence). Trimming stripped 3 bases from V and 4 bases from J, with 12 bases between. CDR3 size: 14 residues. The CDR3 spells CASSINIRGTEAFF. CDR3 sequence (DNA): TGTGCCAGTAGTATTAACATTCGGGGCACTGAAGCTTTCTTT. The whole variable domain, filled in from reference TRBV19 and TRBJ1-1, reads DGGITQSPKYLFRKEGQNVTLSCEQNLNHDAMYWYRQDPGQGLRLIYYSQIVNDFQKGDIAEGYSVSREKKESFPLTVTSAQKNPTAFYLCASSINIRGTEAFFGQGTRLTVV.

V usage is TRBV28 and J usage is TRBJ2-7; TRBD2 agrees at 8 bases. This CDR3 has 16 residues. Germline assignment: CDR1 MDHEN and CDR2 SYDVKM. The ends lost 4 bases at V and 2 bases at J; junction bases unmatched: 10. CDR3 in amino acids: CASSYRRGSGTYEQYF. CDR3 bases: TGTGCCAGCAGTTACCGGCGAGGTAGCGGGACCTACGAGCAGTACTTC.

The genes are TRBV7-2 and TRBJ2-1; D gene ambiguous. This CDR3 is built from 15 residues. Germline-derived CDR1 and CDR2 are SGHTA and FQGNSA. Trimming took off 5 bases at V and 0 bases at J, with 11 bases between the two ends. CDR3 protein: CASSPRSPSYNEQFF. The CDR3 coding sequence is TGTGCCAGCAGCCCCCGTAGCCCCTCCTACAATGAGCAGTTCTTC. The entire variable domain, with the rest obtained from reference TRBV7-2 and TRBJ2-1, is as follows: GAGVSQSPSNKVTEKGKDVELRCDPISGHTALYWYRQSLGQGLEFLIYFQGNSAPDKSGLPSDRFSAERTGGSVSTLTIQRTQQEDSAVYLCASSPRSPSYNEQFFGPGTRLTVL.

This chain links TRBV27 with TRBJ1-2, with 9 positions matching TRBD1. The germline CDR1 and CDR2 sequences are MNHEY and SMNVEV (reference sequence). This CDR3 is 15 amino acids long. V lost 5 bases and J lost 3; bases outside the gene matches: 7. The CDR3 is CASSTGQGLYYGYTF. The CDR3 region has the DNA TGTGCCAGCAGTACCGGACAGGGGCTGTACTATGGCTACACCTTC.